A selection of T cell receptor beta chains follows, all from one sample in a study of PD-L1 blockade in urothelial cancer. Here immunoSEQ multiplex PCR was the method, and the copy in TCRdb shows in-frame clones only, minus some. The sample lists 85,000 to 130,000 clones; approximately 90% were seen once. The material sequenced was PBMCs, taken around atezolizumab (anti-PD-L1) treatment. All receptors derive from a woman over 75 with urothelial cancer. Both conserved end residues are trimmed from each CDR3. A D gene is named only where the DNA matches it firmly. The size of a clone is reported for some rows only, either as once, few or many, or as a class for expanded clones.

TRBV7-7	TRBJ2-7	few	TRBD2	ASSLAVGEGGEQY
TRBV7-8	TRBJ2-7	once	TRBD2	ASSLEASGSYEQY
TRBV5-1	TRBJ2-2	NA	NA	ASSSPRGSSTGELF
TRBV6-5	TRBJ2-1	NA	TRBD2	ASSRGGHEQF
TRBV18	TRBJ1-2	NA	NA	ASSPPAKPNYGYT
TRBV9	TRBJ2-7	few	TRBD2	ASSPGGRGSYEQY
TRBV10-2	TRBJ2-5	NA	TRBD2	ASSHRTSQETQY
TRBV5-4	TRBJ2-2	NA	TRBD1	ASTLRTGDTGELF
TRBV30	TRBJ1-1	NA	NA	AWSDFGARNTEAF
TRBV30	TRBJ1-1	NA	NA	APRGHQNTEAF
TRBV9	TRBJ1-1	NA	NA	ASSVQGMNTEAF
TRBV4-2	TRBJ2-2	NA	TRBD2	ASSPGSGGRDTGELF
TRBV5-6	TRBJ1-4	NA	TRBD1	ASSLDRGANEKLF
TRBV28	TRBJ1-5	NA	NA	ATHNGGARGNQPQH
TRBV28	TRBJ2-4	NA	TRBD2	ASSSSGGAGNLLAKNIQY
TRBV18	TRBJ1-5	NA	NA	ASSGQNNQPQH
TRBV28	TRBJ1-5	once	TRBD1	ASSLTGNNNQPQH
TRBV6-6	TRBJ1-2	NA	NA	ASSFTGNYGYT
TRBV19	TRBJ1-1	NA	NA	ASSPPAGRNTEAF
TRBV5-1	TRBJ2-2	NA	TRBD2	ASIQNPGGPFGGELF
TRBV7-3	TRBJ1-3	few	TRBD1	ASSAGGAGNTIY
TRBV27	TRBJ1-1	NA	NA	ASSLQNRDTEAF
TRBV28	TRBJ2-5	NA	TRBD2	ASGDLGLAKETQY
TRBV5-1	TRBJ2-1	NA	NA	ASSSGTLNEQF
TRBV28	TRBJ2-3	NA	TRBD1	ASSFDQGARDTQY
TRBV28	TRBJ2-2	NA	TRBD2	ASGSGRVRGGELF
TRBV6-1	TRBJ2-3	NA	NA	ASSDFRLVTDTQY
TRBV2	TRBJ1-2	NA	TRBD1	ASSGGQGAYYGYT
TRBV2	TRBJ2-2	NA	NA	ASRGGPANTGELF
TRBV19	TRBJ2-3	NA	NA	ASSIRYTDTQY
TRBV25-1	TRBJ2-3	NA	NA	ASSEFGGGDTQY
TRBV5-1	TRBJ2-3	once	TRBD2	ASSLPSGSTDTQY
TRBV4-2	TRBJ2-1	NA	TRBD2	ASSQVRLAGGSGYNEQF
TRBV7-9	TRBJ2-7	NA	TRBD2	ASSPGLAGEAYEQY
TRBV9	TRBJ1-3	NA	TRBD1	ASSGTGGAGGNTIY
TRBV15	TRBJ2-1	NA	TRBD1	ATSRDPLQGEQF
TRBV6-1	TRBJ1-4	few	NA	ASEAEPATNEKLF
TRBV30	TRBJ1-3	NA	NA	AWSVGSYSGNTIY
TRBV27	TRBJ2-1	NA	NA	ASSLSKYNEQF
TRBV25-1	TRBJ1-1	NA	NA	ASRSYGENTEAF
TRBV2	TRBJ1-1	NA	NA	ASSLRQTNTEAF
TRBV18	TRBJ2-7	NA	NA	ASSGQSYEQY
TRBV5-5	TRBJ1-2	NA	TRBD1	ASSSEDRPGYGYT
TRBV6-6	TRBJ1-5	NA	NA	ASSAGTNQPQH
TRBV29-1	TRBJ2-3	NA	TRBD1	SATGDTQY